A selection of T cell receptor beta chains follows, all from one sample in a study of blood T cell repertoires in COVID-19. Here immunoSEQ multiplex PCR was the method, and the copy in TCRdb shows in-frame clones only, minus some. Among 85,000 to 120,000 clones, around four fifths were seen once, and the ten largest hold around 9.4%. Sequenced: peripheral blood. The receptors originated from a man aged 40-49 years with active or convalescent COVID-19. CDR3s include the opening cysteine and the closing phenylalanine or tryptophan. The order of the fields is V gene, CDR3 protein.

v_gene: TRBV19
CDR3aa: CASRPDRVSNQPQHF

v_gene: TRBV19
CDR3aa: CASSPRGVHTGELFF

v_gene: TRBV3-1/TRBV3-2
CDR3aa: CASSHGWQAGVGTEAFF

v_gene: TRBV18
CDR3aa: CASSPLGSGGQETQYF

v_gene: TRBV6-5
CDR3aa: CASNRQGSGYTF

v_gene: TRBV7-9
CDR3aa: CASSLRRGSGANVLTF

v_gene: TRBV5-1
CDR3aa: CASSLPGVRGRNTIYF

v_gene: TRBV7-8
CDR3aa: CASSSEGAPGTEAFF

v_gene: TRBV12-3/TRBV12-4
CDR3aa: CASTLSGGTEAFF

v_gene: TRBV5-6
CDR3aa: CASSIGQDEWPQHF

v_gene: TRBV5-1
CDR3aa: CASSFQGDNYGYTF

v_gene: TRBV6-6
CDR3aa: CASSYSMRNTEAFF

v_gene: TRBV5-6
CDR3aa: CASSRALPGMTVAGELFF

v_gene: TRBV12-3/TRBV12-4
CDR3aa: CASSATASYEQYF

v_gene: TRBV18
CDR3aa: CASSPTTGGKETQYF

v_gene: TRBV5-1
CDR3aa: CASSLQGAVGTGELFF

v_gene: TRBV11-2
CDR3aa: CASSFTTGTYNSPLHF

v_gene: TRBV6-6
CDR3aa: CASRFGSSYEQYF

v_gene: TRBV6-4
CDR3aa: CASSLIEGTEAFF

v_gene: TRBV27
CDR3aa: CASSPGFSPLHF

v_gene: TRBV19
CDR3aa: CASSILRQGRNQPQHF

v_gene: TRBV9
CDR3aa: CASSVERTSGGTYNEQFF

v_gene: TRBV6-5
CDR3aa: CASSSTSGAGDTQYF

v_gene: TRBV3-1/TRBV3-2
CDR3aa: CASSPKEAGYGYTF

v_gene: TRBV9
CDR3aa: CASSGGGTVTTYEQYF

v_gene: TRBV5-1
CDR3aa: CASSSEGIYNEQFF

v_gene: TRBV10-1
CDR3aa: CASSESSGTRNTIYF

v_gene: TRBV6-5
CDR3aa: CASSISGYDQETQYF

v_gene: TRBV3-1/TRBV3-2
CDR3aa: CASSLSRGTGGYGYTF

v_gene: TRBV7-3
CDR3aa: CASSLGAQTEAFF

v_gene: TRBV6-5
CDR3aa: CASSYSWDRTYEQYF

v_gene: TRBV6-5
CDR3aa: CASSLEDTEAFF

v_gene: TRBV7-2
CDR3aa: CASSFGAGATYEQYF

v_gene: TRBV7-2
CDR3aa: CASSLQGALNYEQYF

v_gene: TRBV3-1/TRBV3-2
CDR3aa: CASRGRTGRSYNEQFF

v_gene: TRBV14
CDR3aa: CASSQGPASGNTIYF

v_gene: TRBV9
CDR3aa: CASSAPGETQYF

v_gene: TRBV9
CDR3aa: CASSVAASGQETQYF

v_gene: TRBV2
CDR3aa: CASSEGPRATNEKLFF

v_gene: TRBV7-9
CDR3aa: CASSSTYRETRYEQYF

v_gene: TRBV9
CDR3aa: CASSANGGTTDTQYF

v_gene: TRBV5-1
CDR3aa: CASSAGTGTTGELFF

v_gene: TRBV9
CDR3aa: CASSSQREGDYGYTF

v_gene: TRBV6-5
CDR3aa: CASRKGDRDTQYF

v_gene: TRBV5-1
CDR3aa: CASSLGRDPEKLFF

v_gene: TRBV18
CDR3aa: CASSLGGEYYEQYF

v_gene: TRBV9
CDR3aa: CASSVVAGGELFF

v_gene: TRBV27
CDR3aa: CASSLTPYGTVNTEAFF

v_gene: TRBV5-1
CDR3aa: CASRPPTEHNSPLHF

v_gene: TRBV6-6
CDR3aa: CASSYWGERTGELFF